This TCR beta chain was retrieved from a study of early T cells in non-severe SARS-CoV-2 infection. In the library, individual cDNA molecules carried attached unique molecular identifiers. Each CDR3 protein is one row after TCRdb ran MiXCR on the 5' RACE reads. This table has about 50,000 distinct CDR3 sequences, roughly 11% appearing once. This CDR3 contains 16 residues. The J segment lost 7 bases and the V segment lost 5 bases, leaving 14 bases of the junction unmatched. The germline V gene encodes CDR1 SGHVS and CDR2 FNYEAQ. The clonotype comes from an adult who was a healthcare worker with PCR-confirmed SARS-CoV-2 infection or an uninfected control (not recorded which). The specimen sequenced was whole blood. The chain employs TRBV7-6 and TRBJ2-5; TRBD2 matches 9 bases. CDR3 nucleotides: TGTGCCAGCAGCGACACAACGCTAGCGGGAAAGTGGACCCAGTACTTC. Residues: CASSDTTLAGKWTQYF.